The 15 T cell receptor beta chains listed next were all sequenced from one sample in a study of shared T cell receptors in the human thymus. TCRdb's copy holds only in-frame clones and misses some; the assay was immunoSEQ multiplex PCR. The data contain more than 550,000 clones, roughly 85% of them seen just once; the ten biggest clones take up more than 0.01%. The data also belong to a second study, concerning human thymus T cells.

The sample comprised thymocytes. Every receptor here comes from a girl under three years old with a congenital heart defect.

This clone was picked up a small number of times. J is TRBJ1-2 and V is TRBV13, with 7 positions matching TRBD1. V gave up 7 bases and J gave up 1 base; unmatched junction bases: 15. The CDR3 totals 17 residues. Germline V gene lookup returns CDR1 PRHDT and CDR2 FYEKMQ (reference sequence). This CDR3 is CASTQGQPYPFNYGYTF. The CDR3 bases are TGTGCCAGCACCCAGGGACAGCCTTACCCCTTTAACTATGGCTACACCTTC.

The chain recombines TRBV7-9 with TRBJ1-1; D is unclear. Germline V gene lookup returns CDR1 SEHNR and CDR2 FQNEAQ (reference sequence). The CDR3 spans 15 residues. V lost 2 bases to trimming and J lost 3 bases, with 13 bases between them. The CDR3 loop is CASSLSGSGYTEAFF. CDR3 in DNA: TGTGCCAGCAGCTTAAGCGGATCGGGTTACACTGAAGCTTTCTTT.

The chain is built from TRBV30 and TRBJ1-1, with 7 positions matching TRBD1. The length of the CDR3 is 15 residues. After removal of 4 bases from V and 1 base from J, the junction contained 9 bases not matched to a gene. The V gene's germline CDR1 is GTSNPN and CDR2 SVGIG (reference sequence). CDR3 DNA sequence: TGTGCCTGGAAAAGCTGGACAGGAGAGAACACTGAAGCTTTCTTT. It encodes CAWKSWTGENTEAFF.

The genes are TRBV7-6 and TRBJ1-1; 9 nucleotides line up with TRBD1. The germline V gene has CDR1 SGHVS and CDR2 FNYEAQ. The trim removed 5 bases at V and 7 bases at J, leaving 8 bases unmatched. The CDR3 loop spans 14 amino acids. CDR3 nucleotides: TGTGCCAGCAGCCGCGAACAGGGGGCAGGTGAAGCTTTCTTT. Translation gives CASSREQGAGEAFF. Looking up the rest from reference TRBV7-6 and TRBJ1-1 gives the full variable domain: GAGVSQSPRYKVTKRGQDVALRCDPISGHVSLYWYRQALGQGPEFLTYFNYEAQQDKSGLPNDRFSAERPEGSISTLTIQRTEQRDSAMYRCASSREQGAGEAFFGQGTRLTVV.

This clone occurred a few times. The J gene is TRBJ1-1, the V gene TRBV14, with 7 positions matching TRBD1. V dropped 5 bases and J dropped 4; count of bases not matched to a gene: 10. This CDR3 is 15 amino acids long. Germline values: CDR1 SGHDN, CDR2 FVKESK. Here the CDR3 reads CASSSPASGGTEAFF. CDR3 DNA sequence: TGTGCCAGCAGCAGCCCCGCCTCAGGGGGCACTGAAGCTTTCTTT.

The CDR3 region has the DNA TGTGCCAGCAGTGAAGCACCGGGACTAGCGGGGGCCCAAACCTACGAGCAGTACTTC. This codes for CASSEAPGLAGAQTYEQYF. The rearrangement joins TRBV6-1 to TRBJ2-7; TRBD2 matches at 14 bases. The CDR3 loop spans 19 amino acids. Germline V CDR1 and CDR2: MNHNS, SASEGT. With 0 bases clipped from V and 2 bases from J, the junction kept 9 bases outside the gene matches.

The V call is TRBV18, the J call TRBJ1-2, with D unresolved. V shed 1 base and J shed 5 bases, with 14 bases lying between them. This CDR3 region has 15 residues. Germline V CDR1 and CDR2: KGHSH, LQKENI. CDR3 region: CASSPLRGGRYGYTF. CDR3 bases: TGTGCCAGCTCACCACTCCGAGGAGGACGGTATGGCTACACCTTC.

The V call is TRBV27, the J call TRBJ1-3, with TRBD1 matching over 7 bases. Germline loops: CDR1 MNHEY, CDR2 SMNVEV (reference sequence). This CDR3 is built from 17 residues. V lost 4 bases and J lost 0; bases outside the gene matches: 9. CDR3 nucleotides: TGTGCCAGCAGTTCGCTGGGGGACAGCAGCTCTGGAAACACCATATATTTT. Translated: CASSSLGDSSSGNTIYF.

V and J are TRBV6-1 and TRBJ1-1; no clear D gene. Germline assignment: CDR1 MNHNS and CDR2 SASEGT. Between the trimmed V and J ends, which lost 8 bases and 0 bases, there was a span of 16 bases. The CDR3 length is 15 residues. The CDR3: CASQWGGIMNTEAFF. The DNA for the CDR3 is TGTGCCAGCCAATGGGGAGGGATTATGAACACTGAAGCTTTCTTT.

The chain combines TRBV7-2 with TRBJ2-3, with 11 positions matching TRBD2. Per germline, CDR1 SGHTA and CDR2 FQGNSA. V was pared by 5 bases and J by 5 bases, with 12 bases of the junction left unmatched. The CDR3 length is 17 residues. CDR3 region: CASSTISGGDRRDTQYF. Here the CDR3 DNA reads TGTGCCAGCAGCACTATTAGCGGGGGGGACCGTAGAGATACGCAGTATTTT.

The gene calls are TRBV4-1 and TRBJ2-2; possible D gene TRBD2, 7 bases. Germline CDR1 MGHRA, CDR2 YSYEKL. V lost 7 bases to trimming and J lost 6 bases, with 21 bases between them. The CDR3 is 16 residues long. The CDR3 is CASTPEGGRTPGELFF. The CDR3 DNA reads TGCGCCAGCACACCCGAGGGGGGGCGAACACCCGGGGAGCTGTTTTTT.

The chain links TRBV9 to TRBJ2-1, with 8 bases fitting TRBD1. CDR1 is SGDLS and CDR2 is YYNGEE in the germline V gene. J lost 7 bases, V lost 0 bases, and 9 bases had no gene match. The CDR3 sequence is 16 residues long. The CDR3 is CASSVVRDRPSNEQFF. CDR3 in DNA: TGTGCCAGCAGCGTAGTCCGGGACAGGCCCTCAAATGAGCAGTTCTTC.

This chain links TRBV19 with TRBJ1-2; TRBD1 agrees at 9 bases. This CDR3 has 12 residues. Trimming cost V 7 bases and J 7 bases; bases outside gene matches: 4. Germline CDR1 and CDR2: LNHDA and SQIVND (reference sequence). CDR3 region: CASTGTGPGYTF. The CDR3, as DNA: TGTGCCAGTACTGGGACAGGGCCTGGCTACACCTTC.

V gene TRBV5-4 combines with J gene TRBJ1-2, with 12 bases lining up with TRBD1. CDR1 SGHNT and CDR2 YYREEE come from the germline V gene (reference sequence). The CDR3 runs to 15 residues. V shed 3 bases and J 6 bases; nucleotides not matched to a gene: 6. The CDR3 DNA reads as TGTGCCAGCAGCTCCCGGGACAGGGGGCTTGATGGCTACACCTTC. Amino acid sequence: CASSSRDRGLDGYTF.

The chain couples TRBV25-1 to TRBJ1-2, with D unclear. Germline V gene data show CDR1 as MGHDK and CDR2 as SYGVNS. V was clipped by 3 bases and J by 7 bases, with 15 bases between them. CDR3 size: 14 residues. CDR3 sequence (DNA): TGTGCCAGCAGTGACCCACAGCCCCTCTTTGGCTACACCTTC. This gives the protein CASSDPQPLFGYTF.